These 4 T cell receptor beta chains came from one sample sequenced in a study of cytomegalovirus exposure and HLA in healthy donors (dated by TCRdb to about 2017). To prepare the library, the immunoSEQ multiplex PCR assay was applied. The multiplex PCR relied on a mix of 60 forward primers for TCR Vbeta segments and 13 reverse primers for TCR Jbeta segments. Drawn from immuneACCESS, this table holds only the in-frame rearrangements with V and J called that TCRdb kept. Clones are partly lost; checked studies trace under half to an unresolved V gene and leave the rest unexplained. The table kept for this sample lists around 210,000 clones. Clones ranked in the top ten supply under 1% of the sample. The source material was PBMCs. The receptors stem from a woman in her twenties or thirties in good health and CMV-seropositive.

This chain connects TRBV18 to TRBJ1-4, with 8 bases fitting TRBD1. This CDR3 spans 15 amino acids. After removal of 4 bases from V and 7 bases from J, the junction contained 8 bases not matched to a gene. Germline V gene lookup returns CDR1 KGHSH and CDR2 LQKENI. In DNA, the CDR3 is TGTGCCAGCTCACAAGGGGACAGGTGGACTGAAAAACTGTTTTTT. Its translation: CASSQGDRWTEKLFF.

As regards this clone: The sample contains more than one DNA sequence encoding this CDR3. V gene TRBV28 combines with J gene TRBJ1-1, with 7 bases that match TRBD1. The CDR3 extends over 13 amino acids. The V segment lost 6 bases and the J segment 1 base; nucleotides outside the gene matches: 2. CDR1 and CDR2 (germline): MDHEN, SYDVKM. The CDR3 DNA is TGTGCCAGCAGGACAGGGAGGAACACTGAAGCTTTCTTT. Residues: CASRTGRNTEAFF. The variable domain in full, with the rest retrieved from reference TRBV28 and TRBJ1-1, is DVKVTQSSRYLVKRTGEKVFLECVQDMDHENMFWYRQDPGLGLRLIYFSYDVKMKEKGDIPEGYSVSREKKERFSLILESASTNQTSMYLCASRTGRNTEAFFGQGTRLTVV.

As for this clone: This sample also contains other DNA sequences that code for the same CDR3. CDR3 DNA: TGTGCCAGCAGCCTACAGGGGGCCAACACTGAAGCTTTCTTT. Its protein is CASSLQGANTEAFF. The chain joins TRBV7-9 to TRBJ1-1; 9 positions match TRBD1. This CDR3 has 14 residues. Germline CDR1 and CDR2: SEHNR and FQNEAQ (reference sequence). Trimming cost V 5 bases and J 2 bases; bases outside gene matches: 3.

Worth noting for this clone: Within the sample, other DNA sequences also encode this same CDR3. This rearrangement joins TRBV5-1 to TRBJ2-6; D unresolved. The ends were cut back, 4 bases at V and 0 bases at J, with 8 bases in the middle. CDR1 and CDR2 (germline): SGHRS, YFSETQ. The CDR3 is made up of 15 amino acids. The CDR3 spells CASSLGDSGANVLTF. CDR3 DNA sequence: TGCGCCAGCAGCCTGGGCGACTCTGGGGCCAACGTCCTGACTTTC.